This T cell receptor beta chain was captured in a study of OX40 agonist ivuxolimab in advanced cancers. Broadly, across the study: Ivuxolimab was a fully human IgG2 agonistic monoclonal antibody targeting the costimulatory receptor OX40 (CD134). Intravenous ivuxolimab was administered to patients every 2 weeks at six dose levels: 0.01, 0.1, 0.3, 1.5, 3 and 10 mg/kg. Among the 52 dose-escalation patients, around 19 had hepatocellular carcinoma, roughly 15 melanoma, 9 renal cell carcinoma and 9 head and neck cancer. A male proportion of 70% to 90% and a mean age of around 60 years, ranging from roughly 23 to 79, were recorded for the dose-escalation cohort. Patients were allowed to have had prior anti-PD-1, anti-PD-L1 or anti-CTLA-4 therapy, and more than 35% of the dose-escalation patients had been treated with checkpoint inhibitors. Partial responses occurred in three dose-escalation patients: two with cutaneous melanoma and one with hepatocellular carcinoma. Peripheral TCRbeta sequencing was intended to test whether TCR sequence diversity was altered and clonal T-cell expansion was caused by ivuxolimab. The paper covers the monotherapy dose-escalation part of the phase I ivuxolimab trial, which included N of about 56 patients. What the work shows at the level of the full study, not this receptor alone: Low levels of normalized T-cell clonal expansion were also seen in some patients who did not respond. At doses of 0.1 to 3.0 mg/kg, clonal expansion of both CD4+ and CD8+ blood T cells was observed from baseline to week 6. On average, CD8+ T cells showed more expanded clones than CD4+ T cells after ivuxolimab. The antigen specificity of the peripheral T cells that underwent clonal expansion was not determined. In the 0.1-3.0 mg/kg groups, partial responders were among the patients with the lowest normalized peripheral clonal expansion, particularly in CD8+ T cells.

The trial excluded patients who had a history of autoimmune disease or who were on systemic immunosuppression. In every dose cohort, peripheral blood was drawn for TCR sequencing at baseline, cycle 4 day 1, and cycle 7 day 1. The samples were drawn from a first-in-human, open-label, multicenter phase I dose-escalation trial of ivuxolimab. Adults with locally advanced or metastatic melanoma, renal cell, hepatocellular, or head and neck squamous cell carcinoma were enrolled in the trial. Before TCR sequencing, CD4+ T cells and CD8+ T cells from peripheral blood were sorted into separate populations. From V the trimming removes 5 bases and from J it removes 9 bases, while the gene matches leave 4 bases of the junction unaccounted for. The CDR3 contains 13 residues, cysteine and phenylalanine counted. The CDR3 DNA has 39 bases and is translated from base 1. Via the germline V gene, CDR1 is SGHVS and CDR2 FNYEAQ.

Of note for this clone: The antigen it recognizes is unknown. Base qualities are not recorded, but no much larger clone differs from it by a single base.

Genomic DNA was isolated from the sorted cells so that the TCRbeta CDR3 region could be sequenced. TCRbeta CDR3 regions were sequenced using the immunoSEQ Assay. TCRdb retrieved this table from immuneACCESS and kept in-frame rearrangements only. Not all clones are present; in checked studies, unresolved V genes account for under half, and no reason is known for the remainder. The sample data list 60,000 to 70,000 clones, and 86% of these were observed just once. The ten largest clones represent approximately 1.1% of the sample. This receptor was taken from an adult with an advanced solid tumor such as melanoma, head and neck, liver or kidney cancer. Recombination connected TRBV7-6 to TRBJ2-1, with 10 central nucleotides matching TRBD2. The sample in question was CD4+ or CD8+ T cells sorted from blood, obtained in a trial of the OX40 agonist ivuxolimab. The nucleotides are TGTGCCAGCAGCCGAGCGGGAGGGAGTGAGCAGTTCTTC. Its protein product is CASSRAGGSEQFF.